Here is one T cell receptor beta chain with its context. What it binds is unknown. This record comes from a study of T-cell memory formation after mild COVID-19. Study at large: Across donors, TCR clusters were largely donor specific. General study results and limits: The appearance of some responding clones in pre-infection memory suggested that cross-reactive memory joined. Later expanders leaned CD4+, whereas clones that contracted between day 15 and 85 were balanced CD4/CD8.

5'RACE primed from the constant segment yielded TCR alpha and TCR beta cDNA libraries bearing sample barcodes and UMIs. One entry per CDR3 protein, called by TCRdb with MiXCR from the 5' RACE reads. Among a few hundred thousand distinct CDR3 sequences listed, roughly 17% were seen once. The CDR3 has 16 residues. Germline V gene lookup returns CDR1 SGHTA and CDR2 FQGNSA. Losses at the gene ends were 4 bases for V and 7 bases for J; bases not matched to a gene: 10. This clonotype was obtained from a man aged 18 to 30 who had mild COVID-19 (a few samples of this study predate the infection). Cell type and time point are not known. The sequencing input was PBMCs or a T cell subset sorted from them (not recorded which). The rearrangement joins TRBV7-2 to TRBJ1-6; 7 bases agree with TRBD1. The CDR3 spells CASSSSQGVMNSPLHF. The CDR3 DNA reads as TGTGCCAGCAGCTCCTCCCAGGGGGTAATGAATTCACCCCTCCACTTT.